This TCR beta chain appears in the sequencing data of a study of vaccination effects on CD4 cells after COVID-19. Antigen-specific CD4+ T cells were expanded (with viral peptide pools) by the ViraFEST assay ahead of sequencing. At the end of 9 to 11 days of culture, CD4+ T cells were isolated. Peptides at about 10 ug/ml and IL-2 at about 10 IU/ml were added to a few million PBMC per well. Produced via immunoSEQ multiplex PCR; TCRdb's table is partial and in-frame only. The sample consists of 14,000 or so clones, around 80% of them appearing once. This CDR3 region has 13 residues. V gave up 5 bases and J gave up 5 bases, with 10 bases separating them. Germline V gene data show CDR1 as LGHNT and CDR2 as FRNRAP. With respect to this clone: No antigen is known for it.

This receptor was taken from a human donor who received a COVID-19 vaccine. J is TRBJ1-5 and V is TRBV12-5; D remains ambiguous. This specimen was CD4+ T cells from PBMCs cultured with HCoV-229E spike peptides, taken before COVID-19 vaccination. Here the CDR3 reads CASGNLMDQPQHF. In DNA, the CDR3 is TGTGCTAGTGGTAACCTTATGGATCAGCCCCAGCATTTT.